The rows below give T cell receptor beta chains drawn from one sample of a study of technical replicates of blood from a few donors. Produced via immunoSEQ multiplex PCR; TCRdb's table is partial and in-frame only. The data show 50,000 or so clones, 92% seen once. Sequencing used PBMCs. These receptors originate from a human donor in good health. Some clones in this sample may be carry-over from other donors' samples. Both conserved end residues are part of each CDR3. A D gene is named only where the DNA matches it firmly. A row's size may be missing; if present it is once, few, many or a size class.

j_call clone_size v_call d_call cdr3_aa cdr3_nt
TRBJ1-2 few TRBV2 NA CASNPYPRPDSRDGYGYTF TGTGCCAGCAACCCATACCCCCGGCCGGACTCCCGTGATGGGTATGGCTACACCTTC
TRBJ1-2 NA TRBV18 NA CASSPDRPLSGYTF TGTGCCAGCTCACCAGACAGACCCTTATCCGGCTACACCTTC
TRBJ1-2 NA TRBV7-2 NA CASSLFTDITYGYTF TGTGCCAGCAGCTTATTCACAGACATTACCTATGGCTACACCTTC
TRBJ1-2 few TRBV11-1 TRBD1 CASSLFYVPGGYGYTF TGTGCCAGCAGCTTATTCTACGTTCCAGGGGGATATGGCTACACCTTC
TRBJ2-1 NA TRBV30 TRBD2 CAWELAGAGNEQFF TGTGCCTGGGAACTAGCGGGAGCCGGGAATGAGCAGTTCTTC
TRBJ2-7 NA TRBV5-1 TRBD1 CASSFLDRAEQYF TGCGCCAGCAGCTTCCTCGACAGGGCCGAGCAGTACTTC
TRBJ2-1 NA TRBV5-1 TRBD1 CASSEGQGATNEQFF TGCGCCAGCAGCGAGGGACAGGGAGCTACCAATGAGCAGTTCTTC
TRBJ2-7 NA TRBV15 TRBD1 CATSRAGTGAYEQYF TGTGCCACCAGCAGAGCGGGGACAGGAGCCTACGAGCAGTACTTC
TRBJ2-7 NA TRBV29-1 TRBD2 CSVARGSGGYEQYF TGCAGCGTTGCCCGGGGTAGCGGGGGCTACGAGCAGTACTTC
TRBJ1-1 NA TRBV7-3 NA CASSFTVNTEAFF TGTGCCAGCAGCTTTACGGTGAACACTGAAGCTTTCTTT
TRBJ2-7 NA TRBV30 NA CAWSDGGRPGYEQYF TGTGCCTGGAGTGACGGGGGGCGTCCCGGCTACGAGCAGTACTTC
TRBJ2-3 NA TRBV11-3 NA CASSLARAFTDTQYF TGTGCCAGCAGCTTAGCGCGGGCTTTCACAGATACGCAGTATTTT
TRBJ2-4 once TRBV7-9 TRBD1 CASSLPGQGKNIQYF TGTGCCAGCAGCTTACCGGGACAGGGGAAAAACATTCAGTACTTC
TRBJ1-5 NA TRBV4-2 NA CASSLDTFSNQPQHF TGTGCCAGCAGCCTGGACACCTTTAGCAATCAGCCCCAGCATTTT
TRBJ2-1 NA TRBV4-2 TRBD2 CASSQDRTSGVYSEQFF TGTGCCAGCAGCCAAGATAGGACTAGCGGGGTGTACAGTGAGCAGTTCTTC
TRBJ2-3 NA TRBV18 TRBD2 CASSRVRLAGATDTQYF TGTGCCAGCTCACGCGTCAGGCTAGCGGGAGCCACAGATACGCAGTATTTT
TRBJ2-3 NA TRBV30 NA CAWSAFLERVGPIDTQYF TGTGCCTGGAGTGCTTTTCTAGAGCGGGTTGGGCCTATAGATACGCAGTATTTT
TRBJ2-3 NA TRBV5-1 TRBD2 CASSLEAGGPTDTQYF TGCGCCAGCAGCTTGGAGGCGGGGGGGCCCACAGATACGCAGTATTTT
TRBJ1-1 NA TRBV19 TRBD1 CASHTGQVTMNTEAFF TGTGCCAGTCACACGGGACAGGTGACCATGAACACTGAAGCTTTCTTT
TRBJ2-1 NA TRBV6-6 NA CASSLDFATRNEQFF TGTGCCAGCAGTCTGGACTTCGCTACGAGAAATGAGCAGTTCTTC
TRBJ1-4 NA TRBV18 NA CASSPAEAREKLFF TGTGCCAGCTCACCCGCGGAGGCGCGGGAAAAACTGTTTTTT
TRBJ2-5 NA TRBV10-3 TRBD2 CAIAEGGPRGETQYF TGTGCCATCGCCGAAGGCGGCCCGCGGGGGGAGACCCAGTACTTC